This T cell receptor (beta chain) emerged from a study of OX40 agonist ivuxolimab in advanced cancers. Study-level information: Patients took ivuxolimab, an agonistic anti-OX40 (CD134) antibody.

Notes on the study in general: Still undetermined is the antigen specificity of the expanded peripheral T cells. Among T cells, CD8+ cells averaged more expanded clones than CD4+ cells.

Notes on this clone: Antigen unknown.

Germline-derived CDR1 and CDR2 are LNHDA and SQIVND (reference sequence). There are 14 residues in the CDR3. V shed 6 bases and J shed 0 bases, with 11 bases lying between them. TCRdb's copy holds only in-frame clones and misses some; the assay was immunoSEQ multiplex PCR. The data hold about 74,000 clones, with more than 70% observed a single time. The source was CD4+ or CD8+ T cells sorted from blood, collected in a trial of the OX40 agonist ivuxolimab. The clonotype was recovered from an adult with an advanced solid tumor such as melanoma, head and neck, liver or kidney cancer. The chain has TRBV19 and TRBJ1-2; no firm D call. In DNA form, the CDR3 reads TGTGCCAGTAGGGGGATATCTACTAACTATGGCTACACCTTC. This codes for CASRGISTNYGYTF.